The 11 T cell receptor beta chains in this list originate from one sample, sequenced in a study of blood T cell repertoires in COVID-19. Using immunoSEQ multiplex PCR, the repertoire was profiled, and TCRdb retains in-frame clones only, with some absent. In the table there are about 360,000 clones, more than 70% of which are singletons. The sample taken for sequencing was PBMCs or T cells enriched from blood (not recorded which). These receptors all stem from a man in his forties in a cohort exposed to, infected with or recovered from COVID-19 (not recorded which).

This clone has just a few counts. V gene TRBV25-1 combines with J gene TRBJ1-5; maybe TRBD1 (5 bases). Looked up from germline, CDR1 is MGHDK and CDR2 is SYGVNS. V gave up 4 bases and J gave up 2 bases, with 15 bases separating them. This CDR3 is built from 16 residues. CDR3 DNA: TGTGCCAGCAGTGCTGCTCGGCAGGGTGGCAATCAGCCCCAGCATTTT. Translating gives CASSAARQGGNQPQHF.

This sequence joins TRBV7-9 and TRBJ2-5; the D is unclear. V was pared by 1 base and J by 1 base, with 13 bases between. Per germline, CDR1 SEHNR and CDR2 FQNEAQ (reference sequence). The CDR3 totals 16 residues. The CDR3 loop is CASSLVGPTSQETQYF. The DNA of the CDR3 is TGTGCCAGCAGCTTAGTTGGCCCGACAAGCCAAGAGACCCAGTACTTC.

CDR3 sequence: CASTSSGGYNEQFF. CDR3 DNA sequence: TGTGCCAGCACTTCTAGCGGGGGCTACAATGAGCAGTTCTTC. The rearrangement joins TRBV6-6 to TRBJ2-1; TRBD2 agrees at 10 bases. J was trimmed by 3 bases and V by 7 bases; bases with no gene match: 3. The germline V gene has CDR1 MNHNY and CDR2 SVGAGI (reference sequence). The CDR3 sequence is 14 residues long.

The V call is TRBV19, the J call TRBJ2-2; TRBD2 agrees at 10 bases. From germline, CDR1 is LNHDA and CDR2 SQIVND (reference sequence). Losses at the gene ends were 5 bases for V and 7 bases for J; bases not matched to a gene: 7. The CDR3 consists of 15 residues. CDR3 loop: CASSFSSGSIGELFF. The DNA of the CDR3 is TGTGCCAGTAGTTTCTCTAGCGGGAGTATCGGGGAGCTGTTTTTT.

The chain recombines TRBV5-1 with TRBJ1-3; tentatively, D is TRBD1 (6 bases). With 0 bases removed from V and 4 bases from J, the gap between germline ends came to 11 bases. CDR1 is SGHRS, CDR2 YFSETQ, per germline. This CDR3 comprises 15 residues. CDR3 residues: CASSLERGRGNTIYF. In DNA form, the CDR3 reads TGCGCCAGCAGCTTGGAGCGGGGGCGAGGAAACACCATATATTTT. The whole variable domain, filled in from reference TRBV5-1 and TRBJ1-3, reads KAGVTQTPRYLIKTRGQQVTLSCSPISGHRSVSWYQQTPGQGLQFLFEYFSETQRNKGNFPGRFSGRQFSNSRSEMNVSTLELGDSALYLCASSLERGRGNTIYFGEGSWLTVV.

Written as DNA, the CDR3 is TGTGCCTCGAGAGAGGGTGGATTTACTAACTATGGCTACACCTTC. This encodes CASREGGFTNYGYTF. The rearrangement joins TRBV19 to TRBJ1-2; D not certain. The CDR3 runs 15 residues. Trimming stripped 11 bases from V and 0 bases from J, with 19 bases between. In germline, CDR1 is LNHDA, CDR2 SQIVND (reference sequence).

This clone came up once. V and J are TRBV3-1 (or the pseudogene TRBV3-2) and TRBJ1-1; TRBD1 might be the D (5 bases). Germline V gene sequence: CDR1 LGHDT, CDR2 YNNKEL (reference sequence). The V and J ends lost 1 base and 3 bases respectively, with 6 bases between them. The CDR3 sequence is 13 residues long. The CDR3 loop is CASSQGTYTEAFF. The CDR3 DNA follows: TGTGCCAGCAGCCAAGGGACATACACTGAAGCTTTCTTT.

This clone occurred a few times. The V call is TRBV9, the J call TRBJ2-7; TRBD2 aligns across 13 bases. V gave up 3 bases and J gave up 2 bases; unmatched junction bases: 2. Germline lookup yields CDR1 SGDLS and CDR2 YYNGEE. This CDR3 is built from 15 residues. CDR3 in amino acids: CASSEGLAGTYEQYF. CDR3 nucleotide sequence: TGTGCCAGCAGCGAGGGACTAGCGGGGACCTACGAGCAGTACTTC.

The genes are TRBV30 and TRBJ1-1; 7 nucleotides match TRBD1. The V and J ends lost 5 bases and 4 bases, in that order; junction bases with no gene match: 1. The CDR3 extends over 11 amino acids. The germline gives CDR1 GTSNPN, CDR2 SVGIG (reference sequence). CDR3 nucleotide sequence: TGTGCCTGGCAGGGGGTCACTGAAGCTTTCTTT. Amino acid sequence: CAWQGVTEAFF.

The rearrangement joins TRBV27 to TRBJ2-2; TRBD1 aligns across 7 bases. CDR3 length equals 15 residues. Per germline, CDR1 MNHEY and CDR2 SMNVEV (reference sequence). After removal of 3 bases from V and 4 bases from J, the junction contained 5 bases not matched to a gene. CDR3 loop: CASSFEGAVTGELFF. As DNA, the CDR3 is TGTGCCAGCAGTTTTGAGGGGGCGGTCACCGGGGAGCTGTTTTTT.

V usage is TRBV6-5 and J usage is TRBJ1-2, with a tentative D call TRBD1 (5 bases). V gave up 7 bases and J gave up 8 bases, with 20 bases separating them. Germline-derived CDR1 and CDR2 are MNHEY and SVGAGI. The CDR3 extends over 14 amino acids. The CDR3 sequence: CASNPARQGRGYTF. The DNA for the CDR3 is TGTGCCAGCAACCCCGCCCGGCAGGGCCGCGGCTACACCTTC.